The text below deals with one T cell receptor beta chain. Its antigen is as yet unknown. CDR1 KGHSH and CDR2 LQKENI come from the germline V gene. The V and J ends lost 3 bases and 2 bases, in that order; junction bases with no gene match: 5. The CDR3 consists of 15 residues. This entry belongs to a study of T cells in localized non-small cell lung cancer. Broader study findings: Heterogeneity remains possible, as sequencing covered one tumor region only.

Using immunoSEQ multiplex PCR, the repertoire was profiled, and TCRdb retains in-frame clones only, with some absent. The sample carries around 20,000 clones, about 90% recorded once. The TCR comes from a woman aged 35-70 years with stage I lung adenocarcinoma. This chain joins TRBV18 and TRBJ2-7; 9 bases agree with TRBD2. The sample consisted of peripheral blood, taken before any cancer treatment. DNA for the CDR3: TGTGCCAGCTCACCGGGACTAGCCGCCACCTACGAGCAGTACTTC. Its translation: CASSPGLAATYEQYF.